This entry lists 20 T cell receptor beta chains sequenced from one sample in a study of Graves' ophthalmopathy and Graves' hyperthyroidism. CDR3 regions of TCR beta were amplified from RNA transcripts. RT-PCR was first run with HTBI primers, then multiplex PCR in a second round. TCRdb independently ran MiXCR on the multiplex PCR reads; one entry per CDR3 protein. The sample lists hundreds of thousands of distinct CDR3 sequences, 40% occurring once. Sequenced input: peripheral blood. The receptors were sampled from an adult man with Graves' ophthalmopathy.

This chain connects TRBV10-3 to TRBJ2-7; D gene ambiguous. The J call is in doubt because the DNA end fits TRBJ2-1 better. The CDR3 consists of 11 residues. In germline, CDR1 is ENHRY, CDR2 SYGVKD. The CDR3 sequence: CAISEYNEQFF. Written as DNA, the CDR3 is TGTGCCATCAGTGAATACAATGAGCAGTTCTTC.

This sequence joins TRBV2 and TRBJ2-3; D may be TRBD2 (6 bases). The V gene's germline CDR1 is SNHLY and CDR2 FYNNEI. The CDR3 has 13 amino acids. V lost 11 bases to trimming and J lost 1 base, with 13 bases between them. The CDR3 DNA is TGTGCCGGCGGGACTTACCGCACAGATACGCAGTATTTT. It translates to CAGGTYRTDTQYF. The full variable domain, rest sourced from reference TRBV2 and TRBJ2-3, is EPEVTQTPSHQVTQMGQEVILRCVPISNHLYFYWYRQILGQKVEFLVSFYNNEISEKSEIFDDQFSVERPDGSNFTLKIRSTKLEDSAMYFCAGGTYRTDTQYFGPGTRLTVL.

V is TRBV25-1 and J is TRBJ1-6; a possible D gene is TRBD1 (6 bases). The germline gives CDR1 MGHDK, CDR2 SYGVNS. CDR3 size: 15 residues. V lost 3 bases to trimming and J lost 7 bases, with 13 bases between them. The CDR3 loop is CASSDLGQGNSPLHF. Written as DNA, the CDR3 is TGTGCCAGCAGTGATCTGGGCCAGGGGAATTCACCCCTCCACTTT.

This clonotype appeared a few times. This chain uses TRBV12-3 or TRBV12-4 with TRBJ1-2; D call uncertain. Trimming stripped 3 bases from V and 1 base from J, with 12 bases between. This CDR3 is 15 amino acids long. The CDR3 protein is CASSFRRAHNYGYTF. Here the CDR3 DNA reads TGTGCCAGCAGTTTTAGACGGGCCCATAACTATGGCTACACCTTC.

The CDR3 nucleotides read TGTGCCATCAGCGTACAGGGTTTCGGGACAGGGACGAACACTGAAGCTTTCTTT. Amino acid sequence: CAISVQGFGTGTNTEAFF. The rearrangement joins TRBV10-3 to TRBJ1-1; 9 nucleotides line up with TRBD1. There are 18 residues in the CDR3. Unmatched junction bases numbered 15, after V lost 6 bases and J lost 1 base. CDR1 is ENHRY, CDR2 SYGVKD, per germline.

In this sample, this clonotype turned up many times. The chain has TRBV10-3 and TRBJ2-7, with 8 nucleotides matching TRBD2. Germline assignment: CDR1 ENHRY and CDR2 SYGVKD. The J segment lost 0 bases and the V segment lost 2 bases, leaving 3 bases of the junction unmatched. The CDR3 is made up of 15 amino acids. CDR3 protein: CAISEKSGSSYEQYF. CDR3 DNA: TGTGCCATCAGTGAGAAAAGCGGGAGCTCCTACGAGCAGTACTTC.

The table lists this clonotype with many counts. V is TRBV7-9 and J is TRBJ2-5, with D possibly being TRBD1 (6 bases). This CDR3 is built from 13 residues. The V gene lost 3 bases and the J gene lost 4 bases, with 9 bases spanning the gap. Germline CDR1 is SEHNR and CDR2 is FQNEAQ (reference sequence). CDR3 in DNA: TGTGCCAGCAGCTTGGACAGACGAGAGACCCAGTACTTC. Amino acid sequence: CASSLDRRETQYF.

This clonotype was seen at least ten times. The V gene is TRBV10-3, the J gene TRBJ1-4; no firm D call. V lost 10 bases and J lost 14, with 17 bases in between. The CDR3 runs to 11 residues. CDR1 ENHRY and CDR2 SYGVKD come from the germline V gene. The CDR3 nucleotides are TGTGCCAGCAGCGCGAACAGTGGCCTGTTTTTT. Translation gives CASSANSGLFF.

In this sample, this clonotype turned up many times. The chain links TRBV2 to TRBJ2-7, with 14 nucleotides matching TRBD2. Losses at the gene ends were 10 bases for V and 6 bases for J; bases not matched to a gene: 8. The CDR3 totals 14 residues. The germline V gene encodes CDR1 SNHLY and CDR2 FYNNEI. CDR3 bases: TGTGCCACTTCGGGACTAGCGGGAGTAGGCGAGCAGTACTTC. Translating it yields CATSGLAGVGEQYF. Full variable domain (remainder filled in from reference TRBV2 and TRBJ2-7): EPEVTQTPSHQVTQMGQEVILRCVPISNHLYFYWYRQILGQKVEFLVSFYNNEISEKSEIFDDQFSVERPDGSNFTLKIRSTKLEDSAMYFCATSGLAGVGEQYFGPGTRLTVT.

The V call is TRBV19, the J call TRBJ2-6; weak D call: TRBD2 (5 bases). CDR1 is LNHDA and CDR2 is SQIVND in the germline V gene (reference sequence). The V gene lost 7 bases and the J gene lost 0 bases, with 19 bases spanning the gap. The CDR3 loop spans 18 amino acids. The CDR3 here is CASKMTGIAGSGANVLTF. The CDR3 nucleotides are TGTGCCAGTAAAATGACCGGGATTGCTGGCTCTGGGGCCAACGTCCTGACTTTC.

There are many counts of this clonotype. V gene TRBV29-1 combines with J gene TRBJ1-1; D is perhaps TRBD1 (6 bases). The germline V and J ends were trimmed by 4 bases and 1 base, with 7 bases remaining between them. This CDR3 has 12 residues. Germline loops: CDR1 SQVTM, CDR2 ANQGSEA. The CDR3 is CSVGGQNTEAFF. CDR3 coding DNA: TGCAGCGTTGGGGGACAGAACACTGAAGCTTTCTTT.

A remark on this clonotype: A single base separates this from a much larger clone, so it may be a read error. The chain employs TRBV25-1 and TRBJ2-7, with 8 bases lining up with TRBD2. This CDR3 spans 15 amino acids. V lost 6 bases, J lost 0 bases, and 7 bases stayed unmatched. Germline CDR1 and CDR2: MGHDK and SYGVNS. The CDR3 spells CASSLKSGSSYEQYF. The DNA of the CDR3 is TGTGCCAGCAGCTTAAAGAGCGGGAGCTCCTACGAGCAGTACTTC.

On this clonotype itself: A read error may account for a junction end that differs from germline. The chain links TRBV7-7 to TRBJ2-7; 7 bases agree with TRBD1. Germline V CDR1 and CDR2: SSHAT, FNYEAQ (reference sequence). The CDR3 has 14 residues. The CDR3: CASSFGQEFYEQYF. DNA of the CDR3: TGTGCTAGCAGCTTCGGACAGGAGTTCTACGAGCAGTACTTC.

This clonotype was detected a few times. Mismatch with germline at one junction end may stem from a read error. The chain carries TRBV7-2 and TRBJ1-5; D unresolved. This CDR3 comprises 15 residues. The germline CDR1 and CDR2 sequences are SGHTA and FQGNSA. CDR3 nucleotide sequence: TGTGCCAGCAGTTTAGATTCGCCTGTCAATCAGCCCCAGCATTTT. Protein sequence: CASSLDSPVNQPQHF.

This clonotype was recorded at least ten times. This chain joins TRBV7-8 and TRBJ1-6; D is unclear. The CDR3 has 16 residues. Germline CDR1 and CDR2: SGHVS and FQNEAQ. V lost 2 bases to trimming and J lost 7 bases, with 15 bases between them. CDR3 sequence reads: CASSLHGVLSNSPLHF. CDR3 nucleotide sequence: TGTGCCAGCAGCTTACATGGGGTTCTGAGCAATTCACCCCTCCACTTT. The whole variable domain, filled in from reference TRBV7-8 and TRBJ1-6, reads GAGVSQSPRYKVAKRGQDVALRCDPISGHVSLFWYQQALGQGPEFLTYFQNEAQLDKSGLPSDRFFAERPEGSVSTLKIQRTQQEDSAVYLCASSLHGVLSNSPLHFGNGTRLTVT.

This clonotype appeared a few times. The chain combines TRBV6-6 with TRBJ1-5, with TRBD1 matching 7 bases. Germline lookup yields CDR1 MNHNY and CDR2 SVGAGI (reference sequence). The length of the CDR3 is 14 residues. V was clipped by 7 bases and J by 7 bases; unmatched bases: 10. DNA of the CDR3: TGTGCCAGCAACGAAACAGGGGTGCAGCAGCCCCAGCATTTT. It is translated as CASNETGVQQPQHF.

The CDR3 loop is CASSVRDRGQAEAFF. The CDR3 DNA follows: TGTGCCAGCTCCGTCCGGGACAGGGGGCAAGCTGAAGCTTTCTTT. The V gene is TRBV2, the J gene TRBJ1-1, with 12 nucleotides matching TRBD1. V lost 8 bases, J lost 6 bases, and 10 bases stayed unmatched. The CDR3 is 15 residues long. The germline gives CDR1 SNHLY, CDR2 FYNNEI.

The sample holds a few counts of this clonotype. The CDR3 DNA follows: TGTGCCGGGGAGAGGAGGGGCCAACGGGACTCCCTGGGGGAGCAGTACTTC. This encodes CAGERRGQRDSLGEQYF. The V and J genes are TRBV19 and TRBJ2-7; D may be TRBD2 (6 bases). CDR3 length: 17 residues. Deletions cut 11 bases from V and 7 bases from J, with 33 bases between. From germline, CDR1 is LNHDA and CDR2 SQIVND (reference sequence).

The chain employs TRBV20-1 and TRBJ2-7, with TRBD1 as a possible D gene (5 bases). The J call is doubtful: the DNA matches TRBJ2-5 better. The CDR3 is 17 residues long. Germline lookup yields CDR1 DFQATT and CDR2 SNEGSKA (reference sequence). The CDR3 DNA follows: TGCAGTGCTAGAGATAGTTCCTGGGCAGGGAAGCAAGAGACCCAGTACTTC. This gives the protein CSARDSSWAGKQETQYF.

The genes are TRBV15 and TRBJ1-5; 7 nucleotides match TRBD1. Trimming cost V 4 bases and J 14 bases; bases outside gene matches: 14. The CDR3 sequence is 14 residues long. CDR1 is LNHNV, CDR2 YYDKDF, per germline (reference sequence). The CDR3 region is CATSMTGSQDNEHF. Written as DNA, the CDR3 is TGTGCCACCAGCATGACAGGGAGCCAGGACAATGAGCATTTT.